The rows below give T cell receptor beta chains drawn from one sample of a study of T cells in Graves' hyperthyroidism and ophthalmopathy. TCRdb reprocessed the multiplex PCR reads via MiXCR and lists one record per CDR3 protein. This sample has 490,000 or so distinct CDR3 sequences; under 25% occur once, and the top ten carry under 55%. Sequenced material: blood. Every receptor here comes from a woman in her 70s with Graves' ophthalmopathy. Both conserved end residues are part of each CDR3. Fields, in order: J gene, D gene, clone size, V gene, CDR3 DNA, CDR3 protein. D genes are given only for firm matches. Rows give clone size only sometimes, using once, few, many, or a class for an expanded clone.

TRBJ1-3 NA NA TRBV3-1 TGCGCCAGCAGCCAAGGAGGAGGGTTTGGAAACACCATATATTTT CASSQGGGFGNTIYF
TRBJ2-2 TRBD2 NA TRBV7-3 TGTGCCAGCAGCTTACTTAATAGCGGGAATGCCGGGGAGCTGTTTTTT CASSLLNSGNAGELFF
TRBJ2-3 TRBD1 many TRBV27 TGTGCCAGCACACGGGACAGGCGCACAGATACGCAGTATTTT CASTRDRRTDTQYF
TRBJ1-1 NA NA TRBV9 TGTGCCAGCAGCGTAGTTTCGGAGCGAAACACTGAAGCTTTCTTT CASSVVSERNTEAFF
TRBJ1-2 NA NA TRBV20-1 TGCAGTGCGGCCGAAGATTGGCACATCTTC CSAAEDWHIF
TRBJ2-1 NA NA TRBV12-3/TRBV12-4 TGTGCCAGCAGTTTTCTTACCCTGGTTGACAATGAGCAGTTCTTC CASSFLTLVDNEQFF
TRBJ2-1 TRBD2 NA TRBV7-9 TGTGCCAGCAGCCCTAGGACTAGCGGGAGGTCCCACAATGAGCAGTTCTTC CASSPRTSGRSHNEQFF
TRBJ2-3 TRBD2 NA TRBV6-1 TGTGCCAGCAGAGGGACTAGCGGGAGGTCGAGCACAGATACGCAGTATTTT CASRGTSGRSSTDTQYF
TRBJ2-3 TRBD2 NA TRBV7-9 TGTGCCAGCAGCACCGGGACTAGCGGGAGTGCAGATACGCAGTATTTT CASSTGTSGSADTQYF
TRBJ2-7 NA few TRBV2 TGTGCCAGCAGTTGGAGGAACGAGCAGTACTTC CASSWRNEQYF
TRBJ2-3 NA NA TRBV28 TGTGCCAGCAGCTCCGGGGTCGGGCAGGGGATCACAGATACGCAGTATTTT CASSSGVGQGITDTQYF
TRBJ2-1 TRBD2 many TRBV7-8 TGTGCCAGCAGCTCCCGGGTAGCGGGGATGAATTACAATGAGCAGTTCTTC CASSSRVAGMNYNEQFF
TRBJ2-7 NA many TRBV28 TGTGCCAGCAGGGGTCGTCCGGCCAGCTCCTACGAGCAGTACTTC CASRGRPASSYEQYF
TRBJ1-2 NA many TRBV12-3/TRBV12-4 TGTGCCAGCAGGAAATTTGGAGGCGGCGACTATGGCTACACCTTC CASRKFGGGDYGYTF
TRBJ2-7 TRBD1 few TRBV20-1 TGCAGTGCTAGAGAAGGGGGACAGGTCCCCTACGAGCAGTACTTC CSAREGGQVPYEQYF
TRBJ2-7 NA NA TRBV7-2 TGTGCCAGCAGCTTAGCGAGTGTGGGTTACTACGAGCAGTACTTC CASSLASVGYYEQYF
TRBJ1-3 NA NA TRBV5-1 TGCGCCAGCAGCTCCGGACAGCACTCTGGAAACACCATATATTTT CASSSGQHSGNTIYF
TRBJ2-2 NA NA TRBV7-2 TGTGCCAGCAGCTTGGCCAGGACCGGGGAGCTGTTTTTT CASSLARTGELFF
TRBJ2-1 NA many TRBV12-3/TRBV12-4 TGTGCCAGCAGTCTAACGAGGGCCAATGAGCAGTTCTTC CASSLTRANEQFF
TRBJ2-3 TRBD2 NA TRBV5-1 TGCGCCAGCAGCTGGAATGGAGGCGGGAGGGAAGATACGCAGTATTTT CASSWNGGGREDTQYF
TRBJ1-2 NA few TRBV19 TGTGCCAGTAGTATTGTCGGAGTCATGCGTGGCTACACCTTC CASSIVGVMRGYTF
TRBJ2-5 TRBD1 few TRBV9 TGTGCCAGCAGCCCCAGACAGGGGGCCGGAGAGACCCAGTACTTC CASSPRQGAGETQYF
TRBJ1-3 NA NA TRBV6-1 TGTGCCAGCTCCCACCCCGTCTCTGGAAACACCATATATTTT CASSHPVSGNTIYF
TRBJ2-2 NA few TRBV7-9 TGTGCCAGCAGCTTGCAGGGGAGTCGCGGGGAGCTGTTTTTT CASSLQGSRGELFF
TRBJ2-1 TRBD2 few TRBV29-1 TGCAGCGTTGAGACCCTAGCGGGCAATGAGCAGTTCTTC CSVETLAGNEQFF
TRBJ2-3 NA few TRBV27 TGTGCCAGCAGTCTCGGCGAAGCCACCAGGGACCCAGATACGCAGTATTTT CASSLGEATRDPDTQYF
TRBJ2-7 TRBD2 NA TRBV7-2 TGTGCCAGCAGCTATGGACGGGAGGCCTACGAGCAGTACTTC CASSYGREAYEQYF
TRBJ2-1 TRBD2 NA TRBV6-2/TRBV6-3 TGTGCCGGCGGGGGGACTAGCGGGATTGAGCAGTTCTTC CAGGGTSGIEQFF
TRBJ1-1 TRBD1 NA TRBV13 TGTGCCAGCAGCTTACCCTCGACAGGGGAAACTGAAGCTTTCTTT CASSLPSTGETEAFF
TRBJ1-1 NA many TRBV2 TGTGCCAGCAGCTTACTGACAGCTATGAACACTGAAGCTTTCTTT CASSLLTAMNTEAFF
TRBJ1-1 NA many TRBV3-1 TGTGCCAGCGGCTACAGGGAGTTGCCTGAAGCTTTCTTT CASGYRELPEAFF
TRBJ2-7 NA few TRBV5-6 TGTGCCAGCAGTTTCGTTGGGGTAGGGGACGAGCAGTACTTC CASSFVGVGDEQYF
TRBJ2-7 NA NA TRBV5-1 TGCGCCAGCAGCCTTACTAGCACGGGAACCTACGAGCAGTACTTC CASSLTSTGTYEQYF
TRBJ2-3 NA NA TRBV24-1 TGTGCCACCAGTGATCCGGTAATTCGGAAAACAGATACGCAGTATTTT CATSDPVIRKTDTQYF
TRBJ2-1 TRBD1 few TRBV12-3/TRBV12-4 TGTGCCAGCCAAAAAAATGGACAGGCCCGTCGCAATGAGCAGTTCTTC CASQKNGQARRNEQFF
TRBJ2-1 TRBD2 few TRBV10-2 TGCGCCAGCAGTGAACGACTAGCGGGAGTGGGTGAGCAGTTCTTC CASSERLAGVGEQFF
TRBJ2-6 NA few TRBV28 TGTGCCAGCAGTTTCCCCGCGGGGAGCTCTGGGGCCAACGTCCTGACTTTC CASSFPAGSSGANVLTF
TRBJ2-7 TRBD2 few TRBV20-1 TGCAGTGTTGCTCCGGGACTAGCGGGAGGGGCGACCTACGAGCAGTACTTC CSVAPGLAGGATYEQYF
TRBJ2-1 TRBD2 NA TRBV19 TGTGCCAGTAGTCCGACTAGCGGGAGGGGGGGGGGGAATGAGCAGTTCTTC CASSPTSGRGGGNEQFF
TRBJ2-1 TRBD2 NA TRBV6-1 TGTGCCAGCAGAAGGACTAGCGGGAGGGTAAGCTCCTACAATGAGCAGTTCTTC CASRRTSGRVSSYNEQFF
TRBJ2-3 TRBD1 NA TRBV6-2/TRBV6-3 TGTGCCAGCACCCCACGACAGGGGCGACGCACAGATACGCAGTATTTT CASTPRQGRRTDTQYF
TRBJ2-2 TRBD2 many TRBV7-2 TGTGCCAGCAGCTTAAAGGGACTAGCGCCCGTGGGGGAGCTGTTTTTT CASSLKGLAPVGELFF
TRBJ1-2 TRBD1 few TRBV5-1 TGCGCCAGCAGCTGGGAGGGACAGGGATCCTATGGCTACACCTTC CASSWEGQGSYGYTF
TRBJ2-2 NA NA TRBV7-3 TGTGCCAGCAGCCCAGGGGGGGCCAGCACCGGGGAGCTGTTTTTT CASSPGGASTGELFF
TRBJ1-1 NA NA TRBV12-3/TRBV12-4 TGTGCCAGCAGTTTAGAGGCCGGGGCTGGAGCTTTCTTT CASSLEAGAGAFF